This is a list of T cell receptor beta chains from one sample in a study of blood T cell repertoires in COVID-19. The repertoire was sequenced with immunoSEQ multiplex PCR; TCRdb's copy has only in-frame clones and lacks some. The table has 40,000 to 50,000 clones, 79% seen once. What was sequenced was peripheral blood. The receptor source for this set is a man aged 65 to 79 with acute or convalescent COVID-19. Each CDR3 is given with its conserved first and last residue. A D gene is named only where the DNA matches it firmly. Clone size is given for some rows only: seen once, a few or many times, or a class if the clone is expanded.

clone_size d_call j_call cdr3_length v_call cdr3_aa cdr3_nt
- TRBD2 TRBJ2-1 15 TRBV2 CASRLGLAGGNEQFF TGTGCCAGCAGGCTGGGCCTAGCGGGGGGTAATGAGCAGTTCTTC
- TRBD2 TRBJ2-7 12 TRBV29-1 CSVVAGGGEQYF TGCAGCGTTGTAGCGGGAGGAGGCGAGCAGTACTTC
- - TRBJ2-7 12 TRBV15 CATSRVVSEQYF TGTGCCACCAGCAGAGTTGTGAGCGAGCAGTACTTC
- TRBD2 TRBJ2-7 16 TRBV19 CASSRLAGGTTYEQYF TGTGCCAGTAGTAGATTAGCGGGGGGGACCACCTACGAGCAGTACTTC
- - TRBJ2-4 11 TRBV28 CAGHDQGIQYF TGTGCCGGTCATGACCAGGGCATTCAGTACTTC
- - TRBJ2-7 14 TRBV2 CASMSRWATYEQYF TGTGCCAGCATGAGTCGTTGGGCTACCTACGAGCAGTACTTC
many TRBD2 TRBJ2-1 15 TRBV11-2 CASSPIAGVDGEQFF TGTGCCAGCAGCCCTATAGCGGGAGTGGACGGTGAGCAGTTCTTC
- - TRBJ1-2 14 TRBV7-3 CASSSAQSVYGYTF TGTGCCAGCAGCTCTGCGCAGAGCGTCTATGGCTACACCTTC
- - TRBJ1-5 16 TRBV27 CASSPMGGVSNQPQHF TGTGCCAGCAGTCCCATGGGGGGGGTTAGCAATCAGCCCCAGCATTTT
- - TRBJ1-4 15 TRBV7-9 CASSGRDATNEKLFF TGTGCCAGCAGCGGCAGGGATGCAACTAATGAAAAACTGTTTTTT
- TRBD2 TRBJ2-3 15 TRBV3-1/TRBV3-2 CASSHGAGGRDTQYF TGTGCCAGCAGCCACGGAGCGGGGGGGCGGGATACGCAGTATTTT
- - TRBJ1-3 14 TRBV5-1 CASSLGTTGNTIYF TGCGCCAGCAGCTTGGGGACTACTGGAAACACCATATATTTT
- TRBD1 TRBJ1-2 14 TRBV2 CASSRDRGNYGYTF TGTGCCAGCAGTCGGGACAGGGGAAACTATGGCTACACCTTC
- - TRBJ2-2 15 TRBV30 CAWSDLGTHTGELFF TGTGCCTGGAGTGATCTCGGGACTCACACCGGGGAGCTGTTTTTT
- - TRBJ2-2 14 TRBV5-1 CASSSTQIDGELFF TGCGCCAGCAGCTCGACACAGATAGACGGGGAGCTGTTTTTT
once - TRBJ2-5 15 TRBV15 CATSRDSSYQETQYF TGTGCCACCAGCAGGGACTCCTCGTACCAAGAGACCCAGTACTTC
- TRBD1 TRBJ1-1 15 TRBV4-1 CASSHTGTVNTEAFF TGCGCCAGCAGCCACACCGGGACAGTGAACACTGAAGCTTTCTTT
- TRBD1 TRBJ2-1 16 TRBV14 CASSPPGQGSWTRQFF TGTGCCAGCAGCCCTCCGGGACAGGGCTCATGGACTAGGCAGTTCTTC
many - TRBJ2-7 11 TRBV7-9 CASSSSGEQYF TGTGCCAGCAGCTCATCGGGGGAGCAGTACTTC
- - TRBJ2-5 14 TRBV7-9 CASSLAGAGETQYF TGTGCCAGCAGCTTAGCGGGGGCCGGAGAGACCCAGTACTTC
- - TRBJ2-1 13 TRBV19 CASSLGQYNEQFF TGTGCCAGTAGCCTAGGACAGTACAATGAGCAGTTCTTC
- TRBD1 TRBJ2-2 15 TRBV5-1 CASSGGQGGTGELFF TGCGCCAGCAGCGGGGGACAGGGAGGGACCGGGGAGCTGTTTTTT
- TRBD2 TRBJ2-7 15 TRBV6-5 CASEGLAGKAYEQYF TGTGCCAGCGAAGGACTAGCGGGAAAAGCCTACGAGCAGTACTTC
- TRBD1 TRBJ2-7 16 TRBV5-1 CASSRITGQLNYEQYF TGCGCCAGCAGCCGGATAACGGGACAGCTTAACTACGAGCAGTACTTC
- - TRBJ2-7 12 TRBV5-8 CASSPTVIGQYF TGTGCCAGCAGCCCGACAGTGATCGGGCAGTACTTC